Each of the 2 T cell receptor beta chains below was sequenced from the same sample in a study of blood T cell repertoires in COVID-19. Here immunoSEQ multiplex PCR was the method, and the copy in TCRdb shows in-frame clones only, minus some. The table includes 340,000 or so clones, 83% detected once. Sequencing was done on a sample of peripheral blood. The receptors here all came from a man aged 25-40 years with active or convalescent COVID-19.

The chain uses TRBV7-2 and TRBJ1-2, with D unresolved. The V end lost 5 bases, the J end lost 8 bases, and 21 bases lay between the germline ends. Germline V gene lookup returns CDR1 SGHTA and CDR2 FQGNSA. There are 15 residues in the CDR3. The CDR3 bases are TGTGCCAGCAGCCCAGGAGGACGGAACTATCGAGGCTACACCTTC. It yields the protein CASSPGGRNYRGYTF.

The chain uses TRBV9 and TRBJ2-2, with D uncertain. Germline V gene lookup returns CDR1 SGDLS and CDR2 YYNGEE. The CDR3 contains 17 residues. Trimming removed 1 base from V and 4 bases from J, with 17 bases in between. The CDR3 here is CASSVSYTPGSTGELFF. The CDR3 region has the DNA TGTGCCAGCAGCGTATCGTATACCCCAGGTTCCACCGGGGAGCTGTTTTTT.